What follows describes a single T cell receptor (beta chain). Here immunoSEQ multiplex PCR was the method, and the copy in TCRdb shows in-frame clones only, minus some. The table shows hundreds of thousands of clones, with about 87% occurring only once. This entry is derived from a study of blood T cell repertoires in COVID-19. The CDR3 contains 18 residues. The specimen sequenced was PBMCs or T cells enriched from blood (not recorded which). The TCR was taken from a young woman who had recovered from COVID-19. The V call is TRBV21-1, the J call TRBJ2-1; the listed D gene, TRBD2, was not tested against the DNA. TRBV21-1 has pseudogene status. CDR3: CASSKEGGRLADYNEQFF. The CDR3 DNA sequence: TGTGCCAGCAGCAAAGAGGGGGGGCGGCTAGCGGACTACAATGAGCAGTTCTTC.